This entry concerns a single T cell receptor beta chain. immunoSEQ v3.0 was run at survey level. Only in-frame clones appear in the TCRdb table, and some are missing; sequencing was by immunoSEQ multiplex PCR. The sample lists about 15,000 clones, roughly 91% seen once, with around 9.3% in the top ten. The entry originates in a study of long-term antiretroviral therapy in people with HIV. The TCR originated in a man aged 55-75 years with HIV. Material: unsorted PBMCs, obtained 0.3 years after starting antiretroviral therapy.

CDR3 nucleotides: TGTGCCAGCAGCCTCTCCTCACATTTGCCCCAGCATTTT. This codes for CASSLSSHLPQHF. The chain has TRBV11-2 and TRBJ1-5; D gene uncertain. CDR3 size: 13 residues. V lost 5 bases to trimming and J lost 9 bases, with 14 bases between them. CDR1 and CDR2 from the germline V gene are SGHAT and FQNNGV.